Below are 18 T cell receptor beta chains sequenced from a single sample in a study of blood T cell repertoires in COVID-19. Produced via immunoSEQ multiplex PCR; TCRdb's table is partial and in-frame only. The table has approximately 150,000 clones, nearly 90% seen once. Material: peripheral blood. These receptors were obtained from a man in his 70s with acute or convalescent COVID-19.

The genes are TRBV6-2 or TRBV6-3 and TRBJ2-2, with 7 bases lining up with TRBD2. The germline V gene has CDR1 MNHEY and CDR2 SVGEGT. Trimming removed 5 bases from V and 4 bases from J; junction bases left unmatched: 7. CDR3 length: 15 amino acids. The CDR3 DNA reads as TGTGCCAGCAGTCGAGGACTAGAGGGCACCGGGGAGCTGTTTTTT. Its translation: CASSRGLEGTGELFF.

The chain combines TRBV27 with TRBJ2-3; 10 nucleotides align to TRBD2. This CDR3 has 18 amino acids. V dropped 2 bases and J dropped 3; count of bases not matched to a gene: 11. Germline values: CDR1 MNHEY, CDR2 SMNVEV (reference sequence). CDR3 amino acids: CASSLRETSGRPTDTQYF. CDR3 DNA sequence: TGTGCCAGCAGTTTACGGGAGACTAGCGGGCGGCCTACAGATACGCAGTATTTT.

For the CDR3, the DNA is TGCGCCAGCAGCAAGGGACAGGGGGCGAACTATGGCTACACCTTC. This sequence encodes CASSKGQGANYGYTF. The chain has TRBV5-1 and TRBJ1-2; 12 positions match TRBD1. Germline V gives CDR1 SGHRS, CDR2 YFSETQ. The CDR3 sequence is 15 residues long. V was pared by 4 bases and J by 2 bases, with 3 bases of the junction left unmatched.

In its sample, this clone was seen once. The V call is TRBV18, the J call TRBJ1-1; unclear D gene. Trimming left V 3 bases short and J 1 base short, with 6 bases between. This CDR3 region has 13 residues. Germline V gene lookup returns CDR1 KGHSH and CDR2 LQKENI. CDR3 coding DNA: TGTGCCAGCTCACCTACACAGAACACTGAAGCTTTCTTT. Its protein product is CASSPTQNTEAFF.

This chain uses TRBV27 with TRBJ1-5; D possibly corresponds to TRBD1 (6 bases). The V gene lost 5 bases and the J gene lost 6 bases, with 14 bases spanning the gap. The CDR3 has 14 residues. Per the germline V gene, CDR1 is MNHEY and CDR2 is SMNVEV (reference sequence). In DNA, the CDR3 is TGTGCCAGCAGTCCAACAGGGTTTGGTCAGCCCCAGCATTTT. As protein: CASSPTGFGQPQHF.

This chain joins TRBV19 and TRBJ1-5, with a tentative D call TRBD1 (6 bases). Germline-derived CDR1 and CDR2 are LNHDA and SQIVND (reference sequence). The V and J ends lost 6 bases and 2 bases respectively, with 20 bases between them. The CDR3 runs to 17 residues. The CDR3 loop reads CASRIRGYGGGNQPQHF. The CDR3 nucleotides read TGTGCCAGTAGAATTAGGGGGTACGGAGGCGGCAATCAGCCCCAGCATTTT. Looking up the rest from reference TRBV19 and TRBJ1-5 gives the full variable domain: DGGITQSPKYLFRKEGQNVTLSCEQNLNHDAMYWYRQDPGQGLRLIYYSQIVNDFQKGDIAEGYSVSREKKESFPLTVTSAQKNPTAFYLCASRIRGYGGGNQPQHFGDGTRLSIL.

V and J are TRBV5-1 and TRBJ2-1; 7 nucleotides line up with TRBD1. The CDR3 has 17 residues. Germline CDR1 reads SGHRS; CDR2 reads YFSETQ. Unmatched junction bases numbered 13, after V lost 0 bases and J lost 7 bases. The CDR3 loop reads CASSLAIDRVERNEQFF. In DNA, the CDR3 is TGCGCCAGCAGCTTGGCCATAGACAGGGTAGAAAGGAATGAGCAGTTCTTC.

DNA of the CDR3: TGTGCCAGCAGTCGACAGGGGAACACTGAAGCTTTCTTT. Protein product: CASSRQGNTEAFF. This chain joins TRBV6-6 and TRBJ1-1; 7 bases fit TRBD1. In germline, CDR1 is MNHNY, CDR2 SVGAGI (reference sequence). The CDR3 extends over 13 amino acids. Trimming at V came to 5 bases and at J to 1 base, leaving 1 base not matched to a gene.

The rearrangement joins TRBV5-1 to TRBJ1-1; D is undetermined. Germline-derived CDR1 and CDR2 are SGHRS and YFSETQ. The CDR3 runs to 13 residues. V gave up 6 bases and J gave up 1 base, with 10 bases separating them. The CDR3 loop is CASNRGGNTEAFF. DNA of the CDR3: TGCGCCAGCAACCGAGGCGGGAACACTGAAGCTTTCTTT. Complete variable domain (other parts from reference TRBV5-1 and TRBJ1-1): KAGVTQTPRYLIKTRGQQVTLSCSPISGHRSVSWYQQTPGQGLQFLFEYFSETQRNKGNFPGRFSGRQFSNSRSEMNVSTLELGDSALYLCASNRGGNTEAFFGQGTRLTVV.

V gene TRBV24-1 combines with J gene TRBJ2-1, with 11 bases identical to TRBD2. This CDR3 is 17 amino acids long. Germline loops: CDR1 KGHDR, CDR2 SFDVKD. The J segment lost 7 bases and the V segment lost 7 bases, leaving 14 bases of the junction unmatched. Written as DNA, the CDR3 is TGTGCCACCAGCACGCGAGACCTGGGACTAGCGGTTAATGAGCAGTTCTTC. Amino acids: CATSTRDLGLAVNEQFF.

The chain joins TRBV7-9 to TRBJ1-4, with TRBD1 identical over 9 bases. Germline V gene data show CDR1 as SEHNR and CDR2 as FQNEAQ (reference sequence). The V and J ends lost 4 bases and 8 bases, in that order; junction bases with no gene match: 5. This CDR3 spans 14 amino acids. The CDR3 DNA reads as TGTGCCAGCAGCTCCGGGACAGGGAACGAAAAACTGTTTTTT. This encodes CASSSGTGNEKLFF.

The chain combines TRBV27 with TRBJ1-6; D is uncertain. Per germline, CDR1 MNHEY and CDR2 SMNVEV (reference sequence). The V end lost 4 bases, the J end lost 0 bases, and 4 bases lay between the germline ends. The length of the CDR3 is 14 residues. CDR3 DNA: TGTGCCAGCAGTTCCCTCTCCTATAATTCACCCCTCCACTTT. Its protein product is CASSSLSYNSPLHF.

This chain uses TRBV5-4 with TRBJ2-4; tentative D call: TRBD2 (6 bases). This CDR3 is built from 11 residues. CDR1 and CDR2 from the germline V gene are SGHNT and YYREEE (reference sequence). The V and J ends lost 7 bases and 4 bases respectively, with 6 bases between them. For the CDR3, the DNA is TGTGCCAGCCGGGAGAAAAACATTCAGTACTTC. Encoded protein: CASREKNIQYF. The full variable domain, completed using reference TRBV5-4 and TRBJ2-4, is ETGVTQSPTHLIKTRGQQVTLRCSSQSGHNTVSWYQQALGQGPQFIFQYYREEENGRGNFPPRFSGLQFPNYSSELNVNALELDDSALYLCASREKNIQYFGAGTRLSVL.

The chain recombines TRBV24-1 with TRBJ1-2, with a weak D call TRBD1 (5 bases). Trimming stripped 4 bases from V and 6 bases from J, with 11 bases between. Germline V gene lookup returns CDR1 KGHDR and CDR2 SFDVKD. The CDR3 extends over 13 amino acids. In nucleotides, the CDR3 is TGTGCCACCAGTGACCCACAAGGGGATGGCTACACCTTC. Translating gives CATSDPQGDGYTF.

The genes are TRBV2 and TRBJ2-1, with 7 bases matching TRBD2. Unmatched junction bases numbered 4, after V lost 3 bases and J lost 11 bases. The V gene's germline CDR1 is SNHLY and CDR2 FYNNEI. This CDR3 is built from 12 residues. In nucleotides, the CDR3 is TGTGCCAGCAGTGAGTCCGGGAGGCAGCAGTTCTTC. Amino acid sequence: CASSESGRQQFF.

This clone was counted only a few times. V and J are TRBV5-1 and TRBJ2-7, with a tentative D call TRBD2 (6 bases). The V and J ends lost 4 bases and 4 bases respectively, with 12 bases between them. This CDR3 comprises 13 residues. The germline V gene encodes CDR1 SGHRS and CDR2 YFSETQ. CDR3 sequence reads: CASSLDGRYEQYF. CDR3 DNA sequence: TGCGCCAGCAGCCTAGATGGGAGGTACGAGCAGTACTTC. The full variable domain, with the rest looked up from reference TRBV5-1 and TRBJ2-7, is KAGVTQTPRYLIKTRGQQVTLSCSPISGHRSVSWYQQTPGQGLQFLFEYFSETQRNKGNFPGRFSGRQFSNSRSEMNVSTLELGDSALYLCASSLDGRYEQYFGPGTRLTVT.

This chain uses TRBV27 with TRBJ2-5, with 13 bases fitting TRBD2. CDR3 length equals 14 residues. The ends lost 6 bases at V and 5 bases at J; junction bases unmatched: 3. The V gene's germline CDR1 is MNHEY and CDR2 SMNVEV (reference sequence). In DNA, the CDR3 is TGTGCCAGCAGAACTAGCGGGAGGGCCGAGACCCAGTACTTC. Its translation: CASRTSGRAETQYF.

The chain links TRBV6-5 to TRBJ2-3; 10 bases match TRBD1. Germline V gives CDR1 MNHEY, CDR2 SVGAGI. Losses at the gene ends were 6 bases for V and 2 bases for J; bases not matched to a gene: 5. The CDR3 has 15 amino acids. For the CDR3, the DNA is TGTGCCAGCAGGAGGGACAGGGGAGTCACAGATACGCAGTATTTT. Its translation is CASRRDRGVTDTQYF.